A selection of T cell receptor beta chains follows, all from one sample in a study of identical twins. Via MiXCR, TCRdb re-called the 5' RACE reads, giving one row per CDR3 protein. Of roughly 690,000 distinct CDR3 sequences in the sample, roughly 20% were seen once. This same sample was also part of a study on T cells expressing NK-cell markers.

Material for sequencing was PBMCs. These receptor sequences come from a woman between 18 and 30 years old in good health. Each CDR3 is given with its conserved first and last residue. Fields, in order: CDR3 protein, V gene, J gene.

CDR3 protein: CSARYRGKESPLHF
V gene: TRBV20-1
J gene: TRBJ1-6

CDR3 protein: CASSWSTGGYTEAFF
V gene: TRBV5-1
J gene: TRBJ1-1

CDR3 protein: CASSLDSNTEAFF
V gene: TRBV7-6
J gene: TRBJ1-1

CDR3 protein: CSARDSWEGYTF
V gene: TRBV20-1
J gene: TRBJ1-2

CDR3 protein: CASSRETPGSSGANVLTF
V gene: TRBV3-1
J gene: TRBJ2-6

CDR3 protein: CASSSAPVYGYTF
V gene: TRBV9
J gene: TRBJ1-2

CDR3 protein: CATSDSGLAGGVQFF
V gene: TRBV24-1
J gene: TRBJ2-1

CDR3 protein: CATSLLRLRSPYGYTF
V gene: TRBV15
J gene: TRBJ1-2

CDR3 protein: CASSTTRIAQYF
V gene: TRBV12-3/TRBV12-4
J gene: TRBJ2-7

CDR3 protein: CASRSGLEGGTYNEQFF
V gene: TRBV12-3/TRBV12-4
J gene: TRBJ2-1

CDR3 protein: CASNTGQLTYEQYF
V gene: TRBV6-1
J gene: TRBJ2-7

CDR3 protein: CASSLGLGTDEQFF
V gene: TRBV5-1
J gene: TRBJ2-1

CDR3 protein: CASSLSEVRPSFGYTF
V gene: TRBV5-5
J gene: TRBJ1-2

CDR3 protein: CASSDASGETQYF
V gene: TRBV6-1
J gene: TRBJ2-5

CDR3 protein: CSASGSQEDFVPVENEQFF
V gene: TRBV20-1
J gene: TRBJ2-1

CDR3 protein: CASSALAGGSGAQYF
V gene: TRBV12-3/TRBV12-4
J gene: TRBJ2-5

CDR3 protein: CASLSPYEQYF
V gene: TRBV6-1
J gene: TRBJ2-7

CDR3 protein: CASSSLLTEQYF
V gene: TRBV6-6
J gene: TRBJ2-7

CDR3 protein: CSVVGISYEQYF
V gene: TRBV29-1
J gene: TRBJ2-7

CDR3 protein: CASSEQGADTQYF
V gene: TRBV5-1
J gene: TRBJ2-3

CDR3 protein: CSARMVGWAYNEQFF
V gene: TRBV20-1
J gene: TRBJ2-1

CDR3 protein: CSARPLLAGGSSEQFF
V gene: TRBV20-1
J gene: TRBJ2-1

CDR3 protein: CASSVAIAGANVLTF
V gene: TRBV9
J gene: TRBJ2-6

CDR3 protein: CASSPRDRVFEQYF
V gene: TRBV23-1
J gene: TRBJ2-7

CDR3 protein: CASSSGLAGGVIDTQYF
V gene: TRBV5-1
J gene: TRBJ2-3

CDR3 protein: CASTGVYGYTF
V gene: TRBV19
J gene: TRBJ1-2

CDR3 protein: CASRPPRKETQYF
V gene: TRBV12-3/TRBV12-4
J gene: TRBJ2-5

CDR3 protein: CASAGRQSRNEQFF
V gene: TRBV7-2
J gene: TRBJ2-1

CDR3 protein: CASSYMAGYGYTF
V gene: TRBV6-6
J gene: TRBJ1-2

CDR3 protein: CASSFKGTTDTQYF
V gene: TRBV12-3/TRBV12-4
J gene: TRBJ2-3

CDR3 protein: CASSYSTETQYF
V gene: TRBV6-2/TRBV6-3
J gene: TRBJ2-5

CDR3 protein: CASRGAGGYGYTF
V gene: TRBV12-3/TRBV12-4
J gene: TRBJ1-2

CDR3 protein: CAFGAGAGTDTQYF
V gene: TRBV10-3
J gene: TRBJ2-3

CDR3 protein: CASSSPGQGVSVGNGYTF
V gene: TRBV11-1
J gene: TRBJ1-2

CDR3 protein: CASSMGLAGAYEQYF
V gene: TRBV12-3/TRBV12-4
J gene: TRBJ2-7

CDR3 protein: CSARAPGVTQETQYF
V gene: TRBV20-1
J gene: TRBJ2-5

CDR3 protein: CSANPKRGSDYGYTF
V gene: TRBV20-1
J gene: TRBJ1-2

CDR3 protein: CASSPWGPGETQYF
V gene: TRBV5-1
J gene: TRBJ2-5

CDR3 protein: CASSLRGPAEAFF
V gene: TRBV6-2/TRBV6-3
J gene: TRBJ1-1

CDR3 protein: CATGTGTYNEQFF
V gene: TRBV24-1
J gene: TRBJ2-1

CDR3 protein: CASSEYRVSGEETQYF
V gene: TRBV12-3/TRBV12-4
J gene: TRBJ2-5

CDR3 protein: CASWGGPYNEQFF
V gene: TRBV5-6
J gene: TRBJ2-1

CDR3 protein: CASSALDDWGSGYTF
V gene: TRBV12-3/TRBV12-4
J gene: TRBJ1-2

CDR3 protein: CASSFIIGELFF
V gene: TRBV7-9
J gene: TRBJ2-2

CDR3 protein: CASRDQTSREQFF
V gene: TRBV6-1
J gene: TRBJ2-1

CDR3 protein: CASSLFPSGSAETQYF
V gene: TRBV5-1
J gene: TRBJ2-5